The 22 T cell receptor delta chains below come from one sample, sequenced in a study of intestinal T cells in coeliac disease. For each case, the template was genomic DNA from ten approximately 5-µm formalin-fixed paraffin-embedded scrolls. TRD repertoires were amplified in bulk with BIOMED-2 primers from around 0.15 ug of biopsy DNA. TCRdb called clones from the multiplex PCR reads again using CATT. Among around 1,500 delta-chain clones listed, around 69% were seen once. Sequencing was performed on a duodenal biopsy. The receptors stem from a human donor with celiac disease.

Notes on this clone: This is likely an artifact of a read error, given a far larger clone one base away. The V call is TRDV1, the J call TRDJ1; 9 bases fit TRDD2. Germline loops: CDR1 TSWWSYY, CDR2 QGS. The junction had 23 bases not matched to a gene; V was cut back by 3 bases and J by 0 bases. The CDR3 covers 22 residues. The CDR3 spells CALGEKAFLRPGGDSNTDKLIF. For the CDR3, the DNA is TGTGCTCTTGGGGAGAAGGCCTTCCTACGCCCCGGGGGGGATTCTAACACCGATAAACTCATCTTT.

On this clone: It may be a read error: a sequence one base away is much more abundant. The sample has other DNA sequences that encode this CDR3 too. The chain joins TRDV1 to TRDJ1; 8 bases line up with TRDD3. Germline CDR1 TSWWSYY, CDR2 QGS. The CDR3 spans 20 residues. In DNA form, the CDR3 reads TGTGCTCTCAGTATTCAGAGGGTTGGGCATTGGGGGATTTTCACCGATAAACTCATCTTC. This codes for CALSIQRVGHWGIFTDKLIF.

This clone was counted between two and nine times. The V gene lacks a call, and TRDJ1 is the J gene; TRDD3 is taken as the D call from the table, unchecked against the DNA. This CDR3 spans 16 amino acids. CDR3 coding DNA: TGTGCTTCATTGTGCCTTCCCACTACTGGGGGTACTAAACTCATCTTT. Translation gives CASLCLPTTGGTKLIF.

With respect to this clone: A read error likely explains this, since a far larger clone differs by one base. Other DNA sequences within the sample encode an identical CDR3. V usage is TRDV1 and J usage is TRDJ1, with D possibly being TRDD3 (7 bases). Trimming removed 2 bases at V and 2 bases at J, with 39 bases between. The CDR3 totals 24 residues. Germline V CDR1 and CDR2: TSWWSYY, QGS. CDR3 in DNA: TGTGCTCTTGGGGAAATCGACGCCAGCTGGTCCTACCCGAATTACTGGGGACTGACCGATAAACTCATCTTT. Its protein is CALGEIDASWSYPNYWGLTDKLIF.

V is TRDV2 and J is TRDJ1; 11 bases map to TRDD3. V lost 0 bases to trimming and J lost 7 bases; unmatched junction nucleotides: 9. Germline V gene data show CDR1 as GEAIGNYY and CDR2 as EKD. CDR3 length equals 16 residues. This CDR3 is CACDTHLLGDKAKLIF. CDR3 coding DNA: TGTGCCTGTGACACCCACCTACTGGGGGATAAAGCTAAACTCATCTTT.

The chain is built from TRDV1 and TRDJ1; 11 nucleotides line up with TRDD3. V was clipped by 3 bases and J by 11 bases; unmatched bases: 35. Germline V gene lookup returns CDR1 TSWWSYY and CDR2 QGS. This CDR3 is 23 amino acids long. CDR3 loop: CALGESFLRGVYWGINFEWGLIF. In DNA, the CDR3 is TGTGCTCTTGGGGAGTCCTTCCTACGGGGGGTGTACTGGGGGATAAATTTTGAATGGGGCCTCATCTTT.

As for this clone: This likely traces to a read error, being one base from a far larger clone. The V gene is TRDV2, the J gene TRDJ1, with D possibly matching TRDD3 (5 bases). The CDR3 is 15 amino acids. CDR1 and CDR2 from the germline V gene are GEAIGNYY and EKD. This CDR3 reads CACDTVGEYTNKLIF. CDR3 sequence (DNA): TGTGCCTGTGACACCGTAGGGGAATACACCAATAAACTCATCTTT.

By share, this clone counts as large. The sample contains more than one DNA sequence encoding this CDR3. The gene calls are TRDV1 and TRDJ1, with 7 bases that match TRDD2. Losses at the gene ends were 0 bases for V and 5 bases for J; bases not matched to a gene: 21. This CDR3 has 20 amino acids. In germline, CDR1 is TSWWSYY, CDR2 QGS. As DNA, the CDR3 is TGTGCTCTTGGGGAACTTTCCTACAAAGCTTTACTGTACTCGAAGGATAAACTCATCTTT. It yields the protein CALGELSYKALLYSKDKLIF.

This chain uses TRDV1 with TRDJ1; 9 bases are shared with TRDD3. This CDR3 spans 25 amino acids. Germline V gene sequence: CDR1 TSWWSYY, CDR2 QGS. V lost 1 base, J lost 0 bases, and 30 bases stayed unmatched. The DNA for the CDR3 is TGTGCTCTTGGGGAACGGCGTACGTACCTCCGCTATACTGGGGGACCCTCTTGGTACACCGATAAACTCATCTTT. Translated: CALGERRTYLRYTGGPSWYTDKLIF.

Remarks on this clone: A far larger clone is off by one base, so a read error is likely. Other nucleotide sequences in the sample specify the same CDR3. The V and J genes are TRDV1 and TRDJ1; 9 bases line up with TRDD3. Germline CDR1 is TSWWSYY and CDR2 is QGS. The CDR3 is 24 residues long. The CDR3: CALGEGWRSPLTGDTREYTDKLIF. CDR3 DNA: TGTGCTCTTGGGGAAGGCTGGCGGTCCCCTCTAACGGGGGATACCCGGGAGTACACCGATAAACTTATCTTT.

By share, this clone ranks as large. This rearrangement joins TRDV1 to TRDJ1; D tentatively reads TRDD2 or TRDD3 (6 bases each). Per germline, CDR1 TSWWSYY and CDR2 QGS. Trimming pared 3 bases from V and 3 bases from J, leaving 26 bases between. CDR3 length: 19 residues. The CDR3 sequence: CALGETPFPSWSGADKLIF. The CDR3 region has the DNA TGTGCTCTTGGGGAGACCCCCTTTCCTAGTTGGTCTGGGGCCGATAAACTCATCTTT.

Details on this clone: This likely stems from a read error, as it lies one base from a far larger clone. The same CDR3 can be traced to other DNA sequences in this sample. The chain employs TRDV1 and TRDJ1; 13 nucleotides line up with TRDD3. With 1 base clipped from V and 5 bases from J, the junction kept 19 bases outside the gene matches. Germline assignment: CDR1 TSWWSYY and CDR2 QGS. This CDR3 spans 21 amino acids. The DNA of the CDR3 is TGTGCTCTTGGGGAACAAGTTCCCAGCTCCCGTACTGGGGGATACGGTGATAAACTCATCTTT. As protein: CALGEQVPSSRTGGYGDKLIF.

CDR3 sequence: CALGERRLFVGGSYTDKLIF. CDR3 in DNA: TGTGCTCTTGGGGAACGACGCCTATTTGTGGGGGGCTCGTACACCGATAAACTCATCTTT. J is TRDJ1 and V is TRDV1, with D possibly matching TRDD3 (6 bases). Per the germline V gene, CDR1 is TSWWSYY and CDR2 is QGS. V lost 1 base and J 0 bases, leaving 24 bases between the germline ends. CDR3 size: 20 residues.

This chain links TRDV1 with TRDJ1; TRDD3 aligns across 9 bases. Germline CDR1 TSWWSYY, CDR2 QGS. The CDR3 covers 20 residues. The trim removed 2 bases at V and 0 bases at J, leaving 16 bases unmatched. The CDR3 sequence: CALGESMPYWGKLYTDKLIF. As DNA, the CDR3 is TGTGCTCTTGGGGAAAGCATGCCGTACTGGGGGAAATTGTACACCGATAAACTCATCTTT.

By its share, this clone is large. This chain uses TRDV1 with TRDJ1, with D maybe TRDD2 (6 bases). The ends were cut back, 0 bases at V and 2 bases at J, with 19 bases in the middle. This CDR3 is 18 amino acids long. CDR1 and CDR2 (germline): TSWWSYY, QGS. The CDR3 DNA reads TGTGCTCTTGGGGAACTGACCTACGTGGGTTCCTATACCGATAAACTCATCTTT. Its protein product is CALGELTYVGSYTDKLIF.

CDR3 sequence reads: CALGGGALRRRALTDKLIF. The CDR3 coding sequence is TGTGCTCTTGGGGGGGGGGCCCTACGACGGAGGGCCCTCACCGATAAACTCATCTTT. This sequence joins TRDV1 and TRDJ1; possibly TRDD2 or TRDD3 for D (5 bases each). Germline CDR1 TSWWSYY, CDR2 QGS. The CDR3 has 19 residues. V shed 4 bases and J shed 1 base, with 25 bases lying between them.

The CDR3 loop is CALGEQVPSSRTGGYPGGGLIF. The CDR3 nucleotides are TGTGCTCTTGGGGAACAAGTTCCCAGCTCCCGTACTGGGGGATATCCCGGGGGGGGACTCATCTTT. The chain couples TRDV1 to TRDJ1; 11 positions match TRDD3. CDR1 and CDR2 from the germline V gene are TSWWSYY and QGS. J lost 10 bases, V lost 1 base, and 29 bases had no gene match. This CDR3 comprises 22 residues.

This clone was recorded once. The J gene is TRDJ1, the V gene TRDV1; 9 bases are a match to TRDD2. CDR3 length equals 22 residues. V was clipped by 4 bases and J by 0 bases; unmatched bases: 24. Germline V gene lookup returns CDR1 TSWWSYY and CDR2 QGS. The CDR3 sequence is CALGARAFLRPWGDSNTDKLIF. CDR3 DNA sequence: TGTGCTCTTGGGGCACGGGCCTTCCTACGCCCCTGGGGGGATTCTAACACCGATAAACTCATCTTT.

A word on this clone: This likely stems from a read error, as it lies one base from a far larger clone. The chain couples TRDV1 to TRDJ1; 11 bases line up with TRDD3. The CDR3 totals 20 residues. In germline, CDR1 is TSWWSYY, CDR2 QGS. The junction had 21 bases not matched to a gene; V was cut back by 2 bases and J by 7 bases. CDR3 DNA sequence: TGTGCTCTTGGGGAATTCCTAGACCGTTTCTGGGGGATACATTCCGGTAAACTCATCTTT. Translation gives CALGEFLDRFWGIHSGKLIF.

The rearrangement joins TRDV1 to TRDJ1; 9 nucleotides match TRDD3. This CDR3 has 21 residues. V shed 5 bases, J shed 6 bases, and the junction held 28 bases outside the gene matches. Looked up from germline, CDR1 is TSWWSYY and CDR2 is QGS. For the CDR3, the DNA is TGTGCTCTTGGGACCCACCACCTCTCCTACTGGGGATACGGGCGAACGAATAAACTCATCTTT. Its translation is CALGTHHLSYWGYGRTNKLIF.

In regard to this clone: A far larger clone is off by one base, so a read error is likely. Additional DNA sequences in this sample encode the identical CDR3. V usage is TRDV1 and J usage is TRDJ1; weak D call: TRDD2 (5 bases). Germline-derived CDR1 and CDR2 are TSWWSYY and QGS. Trimming removed 3 bases at V and 6 bases at J, with 23 bases between. The CDR3 covers 17 residues. The DNA of the CDR3 is TGTGCTCTTGGGGAGCTGATGGCTGGATTCCTGCGGAATAAACTCATCTTT. It codes for CALGELMAGFLRNKLIF.

With respect to this clone: One base separates it from a far larger clone, so it is likely a read error. This CDR3 is also generated by other DNA sequences in the sample. V is TRDV1 and J is TRDJ1; 8 bases match TRDD3. The CDR3 extends over 20 amino acids. V lost 9 bases to trimming and J lost 1 base; unmatched junction nucleotides: 25. CDR1 and CDR2 (germline): TSWWSYY, QGS. DNA of the CDR3: TGTGCTCTCAGTATACAGAGGGTTGGGCGTTGGGGGATTTTCACCGATAAACTCATCTTT. Translation gives CALSIQRVGRWGIFTDKLIF.